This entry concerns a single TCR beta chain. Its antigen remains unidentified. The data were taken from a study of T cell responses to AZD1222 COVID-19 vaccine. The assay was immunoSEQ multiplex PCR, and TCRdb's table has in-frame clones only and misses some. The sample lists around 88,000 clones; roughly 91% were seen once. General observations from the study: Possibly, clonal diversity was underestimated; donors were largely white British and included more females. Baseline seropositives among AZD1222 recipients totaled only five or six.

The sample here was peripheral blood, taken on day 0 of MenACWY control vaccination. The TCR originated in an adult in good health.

CDR3 sequence reads: CASNSGGSNSPLHF. In nucleotides, the CDR3 is TGTGCCAGCAATTCTGGCGGCAGCAATTCACCCCTCCACTTT. This chain joins TRBV2 and TRBJ1-6; D remains ambiguous. Germline CDR1 reads SNHLY; CDR2 reads FYNNEI. The CDR3 runs to 14 residues. The V gene lost 7 bases and the J gene lost 7 bases, with 14 bases spanning the gap.